Below, 24 T cell receptor beta chains from the same sample are listed, as sequenced in a study of shared clonotypes between healthy human individuals. TCRdb keeps only in-frame clones here, not all; method: immunoSEQ multiplex PCR. This table has about 1 million clones, roughly 70% appearing once. The specimen was memory CD4+ T cells sorted from blood. Subset indicated: CD45RA-negative fraction. These receptors were collected from a young man in good health.

The CDR3 spells CASSIGAWAYSGNTIYF. DNA for the CDR3: TGTGCCAGTAGTATTGGTGCGTGGGCTTACTCTGGAAACACCATATATTTT. The chain is built from TRBV19 and TRBJ1-3; D unclear. CDR3 length equals 17 residues. V lost 3 bases and J lost 0, with 15 bases in between. Germline V gene data show CDR1 as LNHDA and CDR2 as SQIVND (reference sequence).

This clone was picked up a small number of times. J is TRBJ1-6 and V is TRBV6-1; D not resolved. The CDR3 covers 16 residues. The germline gives CDR1 MNHNS, CDR2 SASEGT. V gave up 0 bases and J gave up 7 bases, with 13 bases separating them. The CDR3 sequence is CASSEALRGPNSPLHF. The CDR3 nucleotides read TGTGCCAGCAGTGAAGCTCTACGCGGACCCAATTCACCCCTCCACTTT.

This chain uses TRBV6-6 with TRBJ2-2; D could derive from TRBD1 or TRBD2 (5 bases each). Trimming removed 5 bases from V and 5 bases from J, with 12 bases in between. This CDR3 comprises 14 residues. CDR1 is MNHNY and CDR2 is SVGAGI in the germline V gene (reference sequence). The CDR3: CASSLGERTGELFF. The CDR3 bases are TGTGCCAGCAGTCTGGGGGAAAGAACCGGGGAGCTGTTTTTT.

The gene calls are TRBV7-9 and TRBJ2-3, with D perhaps TRBD1 (5 bases). V dropped 2 bases and J dropped 4 bases, with 13 bases sitting between them. Germline V lookup: CDR1 SEHNR, CDR2 FQNEAQ (reference sequence). This CDR3 is built from 15 residues. CDR3 in DNA: TGTGCCAGCAGCTTATCTAGACAGATATCAGATACGCAGTATTTT. This codes for CASSLSRQISDTQYF. Supplemented by reference TRBV7-9 and TRBJ2-3, the full variable domain reads DTGVSQNPRHKITKRGQNVTFRCDPISEHNRLYWYRQTLGQGPEFLTYFQNEAQLEKSRLLSDRFSAERPKGSFSTLEIQRTEQGDSAMYLCASSLSRQISDTQYFGPGTRLTVL.

The CDR3 DNA sequence: TGTGCCATCAGTGAGTCCGGGGGACAGGGGTCCTATAATTCACCCCTCCACTTT. It codes for CAISESGGQGSYNSPLHF. This chain joins TRBV10-3 and TRBJ1-6; TRBD1 matches at 10 bases. Germline trimming cut 0 bases from V and 1 base from J; bases unmatched to any gene: 3. The CDR3 contains 18 residues. The germline CDR1 and CDR2 sequences are ENHRY and SYGVKD.

V usage is TRBV28 and J usage is TRBJ2-2, with 11 bases lining up with TRBD2. The CDR3 is 17 amino acids. Germline CDR1 reads MDHEN; CDR2 reads SYDVKM. J gave up 0 bases and V 3 bases, and 3 bases lay outside the gene matches. CDR3 DNA: TGTGCCAGCAGTTTTCTAGCGGGGGGCCCGAACACCGGGGAGCTGTTTTTT. Its translation is CASSFLAGGPNTGELFF.

V is TRBV11-2 and J is TRBJ2-3; 9 positions agree with TRBD2. From germline, CDR1 is SGHAT and CDR2 FQNNGV. This CDR3 is built from 16 residues. The trim removed 5 bases at V and 3 bases at J, leaving 9 bases unmatched. The CDR3 loop reads CASSSMSGGPTDTQYF. CDR3 bases: TGTGCCAGCAGCAGTATGAGCGGGGGGCCTACAGATACGCAGTATTTT.

The chain employs TRBV2 and TRBJ1-5, with D perhaps matching TRBD1 (6 bases). Germline CDR1 is SNHLY and CDR2 is FYNNEI. The length of the CDR3 is 14 residues. V was shortened by 3 bases and J by 5 bases, with 11 bases between the two germline ends. The CDR3 DNA reads TGTGCCAGCAGTGACAAGGGGGGATATCAGCCCCAGCATTTT. Its translation is CASSDKGGYQPQHF.

The CDR3 here is CASSEMGTQYF. DNA for the CDR3: TGTGCCAGCAGCGAAATGGGGACCCAGTACTTC. V and J are TRBV5-5 and TRBJ2-5, with D uncertain. The CDR3 loop spans 11 amino acids. Deletions cut 4 bases from V and 7 bases from J, with 8 bases between. Germline-derived CDR1 and CDR2 are SGHKS and YYEKEE (reference sequence).

The genes are TRBV5-1 and TRBJ2-5; TRBD2 matches 9 bases. Germline trimming cut 7 bases from V and 4 bases from J; bases unmatched to any gene: 11. The length of the CDR3 is 15 residues. CDR1 is SGHRS, CDR2 YFSETQ, per germline. The CDR3 loop reads CASSGSGGGGETQYF. The DNA for the CDR3 is TGCGCCAGCTCCGGTAGCGGGGGAGGCGGAGAGACCCAGTACTTC.

The chain has TRBV19 and TRBJ1-6; no reliable D call. The germline gives CDR1 LNHDA, CDR2 SQIVND (reference sequence). V was pared by 3 bases and J by 6 bases, with 6 bases between. The length of the CDR3 is 13 residues. The CDR3 nucleotides read TGTGCCAGTAGTATGGGCTTTAATTCACCCCTCCACTTT. It translates to CASSMGFNSPLHF.

This clone was picked up a small number of times. This specimen includes other DNA sequences encoding the same CDR3. V and J are TRBV5-4 and TRBJ1-2; 11 bases line up with TRBD1. Losses at the gene ends were 5 bases for V and 4 bases for J; bases not matched to a gene: 4. The CDR3 is 14 amino acids. The germline V gene has CDR1 SGHNT and CDR2 YYREEE (reference sequence). The CDR3 reads CASRPDRGPYGYTF. For the CDR3, the DNA is TGTGCCAGCAGACCGGACAGGGGGCCCTATGGCTACACCTTC.

The gene calls are TRBV20-1 and TRBJ2-4, with D unclear. Germline V gene data show CDR1 as DFQATT and CDR2 as SNEGSKA (reference sequence). CDR3 size: 10 residues. The V end lost 8 bases, the J end lost 9 bases, and 11 bases lay between the germline ends. In nucleotides, the CDR3 is TGCAGTCCCGGACGAAGCATTCAGTACTTC. Amino acids: CSPGRSIQYF.

V usage is TRBV11-2 and J usage is TRBJ2-3; a possible D gene is TRBD2 (5 bases). This CDR3 comprises 13 residues. Trimming stripped 3 bases from V and 5 bases from J, with 9 bases between. The germline V gene has CDR1 SGHAT and CDR2 FQNNGV. The CDR3 protein is CASSFTTRDTQYF. The CDR3 coding sequence is TGTGCCAGCAGCTTTACCACTAGAGATACGCAGTATTTT.

The V and J genes are TRBV2 and TRBJ1-1; D might be TRBD1 (5 bases). This CDR3 contains 13 residues. V dropped 7 bases and J dropped 11 bases, with 20 bases sitting between them. The germline CDR1 and CDR2 sequences are SNHLY and FYNNEI. CDR3 nucleotides: TGTGCCAGCACCAACACCCGTGACAGCGAGGCTTTCTTT. Encoded protein: CASTNTRDSEAFF. The variable domain in full, completed from reference TRBV2 and TRBJ1-1, reads EPEVTQTPSHQVTQMGQEVILRCVPISNHLYFYWYRQILGQKVEFLVSFYNNEISEKSEIFDDQFSVERPDGSNFTLKIRSTKLEDSAMYFCASTNTRDSEAFFGQGTRLTVV.

V and J are TRBV4-1 and TRBJ1-4; no definite D call. Germline lookup yields CDR1 MGHRA and CDR2 YSYEKL. V lost 5 bases to trimming and J lost 2 bases, with 12 bases between them. The CDR3 is 15 amino acids. The CDR3, as DNA: TGCGCCAGCAGCGAGATGGGTCGGACTAATGAAAAACTGTTTTTT. Translated, it gives CASSEMGRTNEKLFF.

This chain links TRBV30 with TRBJ1-1; D may be TRBD1 (5 bases). V was trimmed by 8 bases and J by 5 bases, leaving 15 bases between them. Germline CDR1 GTSNPN, CDR2 SVGIG (reference sequence). The CDR3 covers 12 residues. The CDR3 coding sequence is TGTGCCCAAGGAGAAGGGGATACTGAAGCTTTCTTT. It translates to CAQGEGDTEAFF.

V gene TRBV10-1 combines with J gene TRBJ2-7; 7 bases align to TRBD2. Germline CDR1 and CDR2: WNHNN and SYGVQD (reference sequence). The CDR3 consists of 15 residues. With V trimmed by 5 bases and J by 4 bases, 11 bases remained unmatched. CDR3 residues: CASSQSTRGEYEQYF. CDR3 DNA sequence: TGCGCCAGCAGTCAGAGCACCCGGGGGGAGTACGAGCAGTACTTC.

The rearrangement joins TRBV5-1 to TRBJ2-7; D ambiguous. The CDR3 length is 14 residues. Germline assignment: CDR1 SGHRS and CDR2 YFSETQ. V dropped 5 bases and J dropped 6 bases, with 18 bases sitting between them. The CDR3 DNA is TGCGCCAGCAGAGATACCAGGTCTCTATCCGAGCAGTACTTC. Translated: CASRDTRSLSEQYF.

The chain combines TRBV9 with TRBJ2-7; TRBD1 is a possible D gene (6 bases). V was shortened by 2 bases and J by 6 bases, with 18 bases between the two germline ends. Germline V gives CDR1 SGDLS, CDR2 YYNGEE. The CDR3 runs to 15 residues. CDR3 loop: CASSVTDRSVGEQYF. The CDR3 nucleotides are TGTGCCAGCAGCGTGACGGACAGATCTGTTGGCGAGCAGTACTTC.

The chain joins TRBV30 to TRBJ1-4; no firm D call. V dropped 0 bases and J dropped 0 bases, with 11 bases sitting between them. Germline CDR1 and CDR2: GTSNPN and SVGIG (reference sequence). The CDR3 is made up of 16 amino acids. The chain's CDR3 is CAWSVLGFATNEKLFF. In DNA form, the CDR3 reads TGTGCCTGGAGTGTATTGGGATTTGCAACTAATGAAAAACTGTTTTTT.

The chain uses TRBV7-2 and TRBJ2-2; TRBD1 aligns across 8 bases. CDR1 SGHTA and CDR2 FQGNSA come from the germline V gene. CDR3 length: 14 amino acids. The V segment lost 5 bases and the J segment 6 bases; nucleotides outside the gene matches: 5. This CDR3 is CASSPTGVAGELFF. The CDR3 bases are TGTGCCAGCAGCCCGACAGGGGTGGCCGGGGAGCTGTTTTTT.

With regard to this clone: The sample carries other DNA sequences with the same CDR3. This rearrangement joins TRBV5-1 to TRBJ2-3; D gene unclear. Germline values: CDR1 SGHRS, CDR2 YFSETQ. V shed 0 bases and J shed 3 bases, with 5 bases lying between them. The CDR3 spans 13 residues. For the CDR3, the DNA is TGCGCCAGCAGCTTGGAGGGAACAGATACGCAGTATTTT. Its protein is CASSLEGTDTQYF.

This rearrangement joins TRBV19 to TRBJ1-4; weak D call: TRBD1 (5 bases). CDR3 size: 14 residues. CDR1 LNHDA and CDR2 SQIVND come from the germline V gene (reference sequence). V dropped 7 bases and J dropped 0 bases, with 9 bases sitting between them. CDR3 DNA sequence: TGTGCCAGTACCACAGGCGCAACTAATGAAAAACTGTTTTTT. Its protein is CASTTGATNEKLFF.